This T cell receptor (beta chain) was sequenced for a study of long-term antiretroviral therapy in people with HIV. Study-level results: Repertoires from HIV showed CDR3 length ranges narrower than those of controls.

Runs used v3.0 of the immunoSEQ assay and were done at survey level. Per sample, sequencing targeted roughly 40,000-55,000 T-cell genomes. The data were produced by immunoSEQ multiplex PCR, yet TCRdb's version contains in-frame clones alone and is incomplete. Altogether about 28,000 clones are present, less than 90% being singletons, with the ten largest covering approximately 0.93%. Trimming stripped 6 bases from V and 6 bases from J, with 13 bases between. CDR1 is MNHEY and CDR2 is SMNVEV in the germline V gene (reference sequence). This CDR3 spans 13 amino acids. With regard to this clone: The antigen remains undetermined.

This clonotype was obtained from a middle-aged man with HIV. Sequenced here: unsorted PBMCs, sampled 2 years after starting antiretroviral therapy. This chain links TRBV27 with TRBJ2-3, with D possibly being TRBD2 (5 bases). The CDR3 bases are TGTGCCAGCAGCTTAACTAGGAGGGATACGCAGTATTTT. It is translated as CASSLTRRDTQYF.